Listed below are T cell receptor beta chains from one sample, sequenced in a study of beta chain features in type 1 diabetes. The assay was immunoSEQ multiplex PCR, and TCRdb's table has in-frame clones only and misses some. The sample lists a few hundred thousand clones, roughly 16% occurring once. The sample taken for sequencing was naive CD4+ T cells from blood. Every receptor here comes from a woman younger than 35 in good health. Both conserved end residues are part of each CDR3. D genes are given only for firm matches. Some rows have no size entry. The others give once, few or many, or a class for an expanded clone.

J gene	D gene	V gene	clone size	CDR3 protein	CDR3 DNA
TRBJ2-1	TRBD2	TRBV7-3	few	CASSPTSGGYNEQFF	TGTGCCAGCAGCCCGACTAGCGGGGGCTACAATGAGCAGTTCTTC
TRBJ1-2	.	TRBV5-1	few	CASSLAGDGYTF	TGCGCCAGCAGCTTGGCAGGGGATGGCTACACCTTC
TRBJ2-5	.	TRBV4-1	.	CASSQPGRKETQYF	TGCGCCAGCAGCCAACCAGGGCGGAAGGAGACCCAGTACTTC
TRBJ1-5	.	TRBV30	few	CAWSFSGDQPQHF	TGTGCCTGGAGTTTTAGCGGCGATCAGCCCCAGCATTTT
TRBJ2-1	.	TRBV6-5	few	CASSIKFDNEQFF	TGTGCCAGCAGTATAAAATTCGACAATGAGCAGTTCTTC
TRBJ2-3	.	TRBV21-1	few	CASSKGVPSTDTQYF	TGTGCCAGCAGCAAGGGCGTACCTAGCACAGATACGCAGTATTTT
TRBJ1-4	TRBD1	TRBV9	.	CASSVDQGAGEKLFF	TGTGCCAGCAGCGTAGACCAGGGGGCGGGTGAAAAACTGTTTTTT
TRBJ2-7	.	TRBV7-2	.	CASSLGHLISYEQYF	TGTGCCAGCAGCTTGGGACACCTGATCTCCTACGAGCAGTACTTC
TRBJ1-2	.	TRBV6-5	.	CASRASGTLNYGYTF	TGTGCCAGCAGGGCTTCCGGGACACTTAACTATGGCTACACCTTC
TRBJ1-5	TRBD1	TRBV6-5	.	CASGPGTGGNQPQHF	TGTGCCAGCGGGCCTGGGACAGGGGGGAATCAGCCCCAGCATTTT
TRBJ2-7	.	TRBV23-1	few	CASSQSAHHEQYF	TGCGCCAGCAGTCAATCGGCCCATCACGAGCAGTACTTC
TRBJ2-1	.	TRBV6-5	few	CASSYGASKNNEQFF	TGTGCCAGCAGTTACGGGGCCTCTAAGAACAATGAGCAGTTCTTC
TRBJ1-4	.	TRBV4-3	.	CASSPGTRTIATNEKLFF	TGCGCCAGCAGCCCCGGGACACGTACGATTGCAACTAATGAAAAACTGTTTTTT
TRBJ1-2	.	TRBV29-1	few	CSAYRAHGYTF	TGCAGCGCCTACAGGGCCCATGGCTACACCTTC
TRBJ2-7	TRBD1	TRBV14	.	CASSQRTGLYEQYF	TGTGCCAGCAGCCAGCGGACAGGTCTTTACGAGCAGTACTTC
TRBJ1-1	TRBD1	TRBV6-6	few	CASSTVDRDTEAFF	TGTGCCAGCAGTACCGTGGACAGGGACACTGAAGCTTTCTTT
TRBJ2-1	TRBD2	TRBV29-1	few	CSGKAGGRVHEQFF	TGCAGCGGAAAAGCGGGAGGCCGGGTCCATGAGCAGTTCTTC
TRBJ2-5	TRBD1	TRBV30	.	CAWTPGQGLETQYF	TGTGCCTGGACTCCAGGACAGGGACTAGAGACCCAGTACTTC
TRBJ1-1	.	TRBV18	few	CASSLVEMNTEAFF	TGTGCCAGCTCATTGGTAGAGATGAACACTGAAGCTTTCTTT
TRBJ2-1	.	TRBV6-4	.	CASSVGPHNEQFF	TGTGCCAGCAGTGTTGGGCCCCACAATGAGCAGTTCTTC
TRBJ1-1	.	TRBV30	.	CAWSAGFYTEAFF	TGTGCCTGGAGTGCGGGGTTTTACACTGAAGCTTTCTTT
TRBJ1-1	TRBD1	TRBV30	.	CAWSGDRPNTEAFF	TGTGCCTGGAGTGGGGACAGACCGAACACTGAAGCTTTCTTT
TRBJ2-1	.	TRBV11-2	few	CASSRGTPNEQFF	TGTGCCAGCAGCCGAGGGACTCCCAATGAGCAGTTCTTC
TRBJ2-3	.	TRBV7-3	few	CASSLSGEQYF	TGTGCCAGCAGCCTTAGCGGAGAGCAGTATTTT
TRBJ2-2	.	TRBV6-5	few	CASRRGQLGELFF	TGTGCCAGCAGGCGCGGACAGCTCGGGGAGCTGTTTTTT
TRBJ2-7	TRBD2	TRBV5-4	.	CASSPGGEFEQYF	TGTGCCAGCAGCCCGGGGGGGGAATTCGAGCAGTACTTC
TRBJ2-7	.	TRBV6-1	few	CASTAGYYYEQYF	TGTGCCAGCACGGCAGGGTATTACTACGAGCAGTACTTC
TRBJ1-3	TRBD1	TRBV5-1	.	CASSPEGQSSGNTIYF	TGCGCCAGCAGCCCGGAGGGACAGAGCTCTGGAAACACCATATATTTT
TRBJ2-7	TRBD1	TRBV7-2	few	CASSLAGTGKTYEQYF	TGTGCCAGCAGCTTAGCCGGGACAGGGAAGACCTACGAGCAGTACTTC
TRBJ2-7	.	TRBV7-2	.	CASSLGLSYEQYF	TGTGCCAGCAGCTTAGGTCTCTCCTACGAGCAGTACTTC
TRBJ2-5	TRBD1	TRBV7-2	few	CASSLVFTGGETQYF	TGTGCCAGCAGCTTAGTTTTTACAGGGGGAGAGACCCAGTACTTC
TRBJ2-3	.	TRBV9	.	CASSVAPAVTDTQYF	TGTGCCAGCAGCGTAGCCCCAGCGGTCACAGATACGCAGTATTTT
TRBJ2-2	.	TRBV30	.	CAWSVLDTGELFF	TGTGCCTGGAGTGTACTGGACACCGGGGAGCTGTTTTTT
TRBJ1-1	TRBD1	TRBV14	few	CASSRQGNTEAFF	TGTGCCAGCAGCCGACAGGGGAACACTGAAGCTTTCTTT
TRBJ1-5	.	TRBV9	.	CASSAGIQFNQPQHF	TGTGCCAGCAGCGCCGGGATTCAATTTAATCAGCCCCAGCATTTT
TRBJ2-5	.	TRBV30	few	CAWSVSGSDRETQYF	TGTGCCTGGAGTGTGTCCGGGAGCGATAGGGAGACCCAGTACTTC
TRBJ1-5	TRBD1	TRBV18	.	CASSPKQQGAGQPQHF	TGTGCCAGCTCACCAAAGCAACAGGGGGCCGGTCAGCCCCAGCATTTT
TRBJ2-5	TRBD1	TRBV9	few	CASSVTGIETQYF	TGTGCCAGCAGCGTGACAGGGATAGAGACCCAGTACTTC
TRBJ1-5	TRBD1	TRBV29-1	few	CSASPGQGVQPQHF	TGCAGCGCCTCACCGGGACAGGGTGTTCAGCCCCAGCATTTT
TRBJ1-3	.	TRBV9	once	CASSPTPDSRSGNTIYF	TGTGCCAGCAGCCCGACCCCGGACTCTCGCTCTGGAAACACCATATATTTT
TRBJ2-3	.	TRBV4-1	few	CASSQLTGTDTQYF	TGCGCCAGCAGCCAACTAACAGGAACAGATACGCAGTATTTT
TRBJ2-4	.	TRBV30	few	CAWSVAGKNIQYF	TGTGCCTGGAGTGTGGCGGGGAAAAACATTCAGTACTTC
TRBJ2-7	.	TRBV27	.	CASKVAGISYEQYF	TGTGCCAGCAAGGTGGCGGGAATATCCTACGAGCAGTACTTC
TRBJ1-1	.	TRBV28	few	CATINRIMNTEAFF	TGTGCCACCATTAACAGGATCATGAACACTGAAGCTTTCTTT
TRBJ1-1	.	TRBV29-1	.	CSVSRANTEAFF	TGCAGCGTCTCGCGGGCGAACACTGAAGCTTTCTTT
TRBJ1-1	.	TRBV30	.	CAWRGAGWDTEAFF	TGTGCCTGGAGAGGGGCAGGGTGGGACACTGAAGCTTTCTTT
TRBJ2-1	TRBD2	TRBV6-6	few	CASSVLAGGSYNEQFF	TGTGCCAGCAGTGTTTTAGCGGGAGGCTCCTACAATGAGCAGTTCTTC
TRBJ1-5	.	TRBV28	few	CASSRTHSSNQPQHF	TGTGCCAGCAGCCGTACACATTCTAGCAATCAGCCCCAGCATTTT
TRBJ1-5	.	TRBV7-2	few	CASSPQGNQPQHF	TGTGCCAGCAGCCCCCAGGGGAATCAGCCCCAGCATTTT
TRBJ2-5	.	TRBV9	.	CASSVDLALGGETQYF	TGTGCCAGCAGCGTTGACCTAGCGCTAGGAGGGGAGACCCAGTACTTC
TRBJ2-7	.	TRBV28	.	CASSLEWDTLSYEQYF	TGTGCCAGCAGTTTAGAGTGGGACACCCTATCCTACGAGCAGTACTTC
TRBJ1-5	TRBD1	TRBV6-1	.	CASSEEDRGTQPQHF	TGTGCCAGCAGTGAAGAGGACAGGGGTACTCAGCCCCAGCATTTT
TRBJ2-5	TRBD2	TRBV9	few	CASSVGLAGVETQYF	TGTGCCAGCAGCGTCGGGCTAGCGGGAGTGGAGACCCAGTACTTC
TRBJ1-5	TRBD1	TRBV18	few	CASSLGQGAHQPQHF	TGTGCCAGCTCACTCGGACAGGGGGCGCATCAGCCCCAGCATTTT